The 13 T cell receptor beta chains in this list originate from one sample, sequenced in a study of beta chain features in type 1 diabetes. Every bit of the isolated RNA underwent reverse transcription, so sequencing read expressed TCRB transcripts. Profiled with immunoSEQ multiplex PCR; TCRdb holds only in-frame clones, not every one. This table has 390,000 or so clones, approximately 14% appearing once. The sequenced material came from naive CD4+ T cells from blood. These receptors all come from a man aged 25-40 years in good health.

This clone was counted a few times. V gene TRBV7-8 combines with J gene TRBJ2-5, with D perhaps TRBD1 (5 bases). V lost 1 base and J 4 bases, leaving 13 bases between the germline ends. CDR3 size: 15 residues. Germline V gene data show CDR1 as SGHVS and CDR2 as FQNEAQ. In nucleotides, the CDR3 is TGTGCCAGCAGCTTAGGGGGCACTATACGAGAGACCCAGTACTTC. Translated, it gives CASSLGGTIRETQYF. The whole variable domain, filled in from reference TRBV7-8 and TRBJ2-5, reads GAGVSQSPRYKVAKRGQDVALRCDPISGHVSLFWYQQALGQGPEFLTYFQNEAQLDKSGLPSDRFFAERPEGSVSTLKIQRTQQEDSAVYLCASSLGGTIRETQYFGPGTRLLVL.

The chain combines TRBV7-2 with TRBJ2-5; TRBD2 aligns across 11 bases. This CDR3 contains 17 residues. Germline V gene sequence: CDR1 SGHTA, CDR2 FQGNSA. V trimming: 1 base; J trimming: 5 bases; junction bases outside the gene matches: 9. Written as DNA, the CDR3 is TGTGCCAGCAGCTTAGTTAGTAGCGGGAGGGCCCGGGAGACCCAGTACTTC. Its translation: CASSLVSSGRARETQYF.

This clone was detected only a few times. V gene TRBV11-2 combines with J gene TRBJ2-1; TRBD2 matches 8 bases. V shed 1 base, J shed 3 bases, and the junction held 5 bases outside the gene matches. There are 16 residues in the CDR3. Germline CDR1 is SGHAT and CDR2 is FQNNGV. The CDR3, as DNA: TGTGCCAGCAGCTTAGTTGGCGGGAGGTTCTACAATGAGCAGTTCTTC. Translated: CASSLVGGRFYNEQFF.

The sample holds a few counts of this clone. This rearrangement joins TRBV30 to TRBJ1-2, with D perhaps matching TRBD1 (5 bases). Germline CDR1 is GTSNPN and CDR2 is SVGIG (reference sequence). V was shortened by 3 bases and J by 6 bases, with 8 bases between the two germline ends. The CDR3 runs to 11 residues. The CDR3 reads CAWRGVNGYTF. CDR3 nucleotides: TGTGCCTGGAGAGGGGTGAATGGCTACACCTTC. Full variable domain (missing parts from reference TRBV30 and TRBJ1-2): SQTIHQWPATLVQPVGSPLSLECTVEGTSNPNLYWYRQAAGRGLQLLFYSVGIGQISSEVPQNLSASRPQDRQFILSSKKLLLSDSGFYLCAWRGVNGYTFGSGTRLTVV.

V gene TRBV2 combines with J gene TRBJ2-7, with 8 bases that match TRBD1. Germline V gene lookup returns CDR1 SNHLY and CDR2 FYNNEI. The CDR3 runs 14 residues. J lost 4 bases, V lost 6 bases, and 8 bases had no gene match. The CDR3 region has the DNA TGTGCCAGCAGAGAACCAGGGGGCTCGTACGAGCAGTACTTC. This sequence encodes CASREPGGSYEQYF.

This clone appeared a few times. CDR3 amino acids: CASSPFGGGSKRETQYF. For the CDR3, the DNA is TGTGCCAGCAGCCCATTCGGGGGCGGGAGTAAAAGAGAGACCCAGTACTTC. V is TRBV7-2 and J is TRBJ2-5, with D possibly TRBD2 on 7 matching bases. This CDR3 region has 17 residues. V lost 5 bases to trimming and J lost 4 bases, with 23 bases between them. Germline V gene lookup returns CDR1 SGHTA and CDR2 FQGNSA.

A few counts support this clone. The CDR3 reads CASSQDGPNQPQHF. As DNA, the CDR3 is TGTGCCAGCAGCCAAGATGGACCCAATCAGCCCCAGCATTTT. This sequence joins TRBV7-9 and TRBJ1-5; D is unclear. The CDR3 extends over 14 amino acids. Germline CDR1 is SEHNR and CDR2 is FQNEAQ (reference sequence). The ends were cut back, 5 bases at V and 3 bases at J, with 11 bases in the middle.

The chain links TRBV5-4 to TRBJ2-1; D is possibly TRBD2 (7 bases). Germline V CDR1 and CDR2: SGHNT, YYREEE (reference sequence). The CDR3 loop spans 15 amino acids. With 0 bases removed from V and 7 bases from J, the gap between germline ends came to 14 bases. The CDR3 spells CASSLVRGAGNEQFF. In DNA, the CDR3 is TGTGCCAGCAGCTTGGTACGGGGGGCCGGGAATGAGCAGTTCTTC. The complete variable domain, with remaining parts taken from reference TRBV5-4 and TRBJ2-1, reads ETGVTQSPTHLIKTRGQQVTLRCSSQSGHNTVSWYQQALGQGPQFIFQYYREEENGRGNFPPRFSGLQFPNYSSELNVNALELDDSALYLCASSLVRGAGNEQFFGPGTRLTVL.

This clone was counted at least ten times. This rearrangement joins TRBV9 to TRBJ2-5; D might be TRBD2 (6 bases). V was trimmed by 2 bases and J by 7 bases, leaving 12 bases between them. This CDR3 spans 13 amino acids. Germline V gives CDR1 SGDLS, CDR2 YYNGEE. CDR3 protein: CASSVDRGATQYF. CDR3 sequence (DNA): TGTGCCAGCAGCGTGGACCGCGGGGCGACCCAGTACTTC.

This chain uses TRBV2 with TRBJ1-2; possible D gene TRBD1, 5 bases. V dropped 2 bases and J dropped 6 bases, with 10 bases sitting between them. This CDR3 comprises 13 residues. The germline gives CDR1 SNHLY, CDR2 FYNNEI. CDR3 DNA sequence: TGTGCCAGCAGTGAACGTGGCAGGGATGGCTACACCTTC. This translates into CASSERGRDGYTF.

V is TRBV6-5 and J is TRBJ1-2, with 7 bases matching TRBD1. CDR1 is MNHEY, CDR2 SVGAGI, per germline. CDR3 size: 15 residues. The ends lost 5 bases at V and 6 bases at J; junction bases unmatched: 12. CDR3 loop: CASSTKTGDSDGYTF. The DNA of the CDR3 is TGTGCCAGCAGTACTAAAACCGGGGACAGTGATGGCTACACCTTC.

This clone was picked up a small number of times. The chain links TRBV29-1 to TRBJ2-1, with TRBD2 matching 16 bases. Germline V CDR1 and CDR2: SQVTM, ANQGSEA. Trimming at V came to 7 bases and at J to 10 bases, leaving 10 bases not matched to a gene. CDR3 length equals 15 residues. The CDR3 DNA is TGCAGCGCCCGCACAGGGACTAGCGGGAGGGAGGAGCAGTTCTTC. Its translation: CSARTGTSGREEQFF.

The CDR3 protein is CASSFRDRPIGTDTQYF. The DNA of the CDR3 is TGTGCCAGCAGCTTCCGGGACAGACCAATTGGCACAGATACGCAGTATTTT. The chain joins TRBV11-2 to TRBJ2-3, with 7 bases matching TRBD1. The V segment lost 3 bases and the J segment 1 base; nucleotides outside the gene matches: 10. Germline V gives CDR1 SGHAT, CDR2 FQNNGV. The CDR3 sequence is 17 residues long.